This T cell receptor (beta chain) was identified during a study of shared clonotypes between healthy human individuals. Findings and caveats of the study: A reduction in generation probabilities was seen for non-shared clonotypes relative to those shared by all four donors.

As regards this clone: What it binds is unknown.

The length of the CDR3 is 12 residues. Per the germline V gene, CDR1 is SQVTM and CDR2 is ANQGSEA. V was trimmed by 4 bases and J by 3 bases, leaving 8 bases between them. HIV-negative, healthy adults without recent acute infections or vaccinations were the donors. Here immunoSEQ multiplex PCR was the method, and the copy in TCRdb shows in-frame clones only, minus some. The sample contains 2 million to 3 million clones, roughly 93% of which appear only once. The rearrangement uses TRBV29-1 and TRBJ2-3, with unresolved D. Sample: naive CD4+ T cells from PBMCs. Noted subset: CD45RA+ positively selected. This receptor was taken from a man aged 18-30 years in good health. Some clones in this sample may be carry-over from other donors' samples. The CDR3 bases are TGCAGCGTTGCACAGTTAACAGATACGCAGTATTTT. It yields the protein CSVAQLTDTQYF.